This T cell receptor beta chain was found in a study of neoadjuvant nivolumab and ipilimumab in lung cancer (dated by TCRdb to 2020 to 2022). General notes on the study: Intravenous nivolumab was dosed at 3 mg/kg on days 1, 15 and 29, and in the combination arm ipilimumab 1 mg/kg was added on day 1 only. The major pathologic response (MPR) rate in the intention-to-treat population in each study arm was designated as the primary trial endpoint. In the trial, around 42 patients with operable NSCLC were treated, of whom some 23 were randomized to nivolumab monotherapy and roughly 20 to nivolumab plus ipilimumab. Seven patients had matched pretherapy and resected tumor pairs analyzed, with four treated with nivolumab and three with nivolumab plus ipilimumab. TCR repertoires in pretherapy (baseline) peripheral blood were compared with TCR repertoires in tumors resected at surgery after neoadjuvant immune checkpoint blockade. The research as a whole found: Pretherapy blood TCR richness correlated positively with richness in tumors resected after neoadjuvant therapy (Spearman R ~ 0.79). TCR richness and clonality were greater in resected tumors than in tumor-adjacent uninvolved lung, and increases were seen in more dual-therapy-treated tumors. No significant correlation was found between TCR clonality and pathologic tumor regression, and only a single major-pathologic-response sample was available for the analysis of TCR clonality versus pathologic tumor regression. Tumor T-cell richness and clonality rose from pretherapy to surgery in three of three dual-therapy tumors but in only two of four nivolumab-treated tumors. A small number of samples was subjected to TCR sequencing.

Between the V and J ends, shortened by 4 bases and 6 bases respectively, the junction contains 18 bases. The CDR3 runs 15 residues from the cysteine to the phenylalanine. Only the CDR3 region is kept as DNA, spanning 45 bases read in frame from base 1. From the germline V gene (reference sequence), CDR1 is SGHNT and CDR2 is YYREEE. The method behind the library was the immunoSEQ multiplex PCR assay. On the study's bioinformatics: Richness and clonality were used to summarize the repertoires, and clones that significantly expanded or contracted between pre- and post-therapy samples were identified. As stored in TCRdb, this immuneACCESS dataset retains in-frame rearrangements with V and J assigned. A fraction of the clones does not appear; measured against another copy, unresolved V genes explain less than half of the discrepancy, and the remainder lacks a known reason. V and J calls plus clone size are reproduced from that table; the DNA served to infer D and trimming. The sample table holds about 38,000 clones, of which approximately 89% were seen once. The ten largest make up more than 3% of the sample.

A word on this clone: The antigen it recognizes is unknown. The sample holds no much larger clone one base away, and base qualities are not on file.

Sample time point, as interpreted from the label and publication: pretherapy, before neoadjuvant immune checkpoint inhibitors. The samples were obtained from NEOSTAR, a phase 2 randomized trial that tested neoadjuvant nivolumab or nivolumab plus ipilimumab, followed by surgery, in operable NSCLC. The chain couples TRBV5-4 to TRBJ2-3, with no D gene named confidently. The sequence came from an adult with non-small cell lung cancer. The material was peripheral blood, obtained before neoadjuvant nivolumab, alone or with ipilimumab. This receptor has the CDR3 CASSPTRLRVDTQYF. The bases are TGTGCCAGCAGCCCGACAAGACTTCGTGTGGATACGCAGTATTTT.